These 32 T cell receptor beta chains share one sample of origin, sequenced in a study of T cell changes during pregnancy in multiple sclerosis. Method: immunoSEQ multiplex PCR; TCRdb's copy keeps in-frame clones and lacks some. The sample consists of roughly 29,000 clones, about 88% of them appearing once. Source: CD8+ T cells from peripheral blood mononuclear cells, taken before pregnancy. Receptors originate from a female donor with multiple sclerosis, enrolled in a pregnancy study.

The rearrangement joins TRBV6-9 to TRBJ2-6; no reliable D call. CDR1 is MNHGY and CDR2 is SVAAGI in the germline V gene. The CDR3 sequence is 16 residues long. The ends were cut back, 4 bases at V and 5 bases at J, with 15 bases in the middle. The CDR3 bases are TGTGCCAGCAGTTTCTTACGACAAAGTCGGGCCAACGTCCTGACTTTC. This codes for CASSFLRQSRANVLTF.

The V gene is TRBV4-3, the J gene TRBJ2-3; TRBD1 aligns across 12 bases. J lost 3 bases, V lost 3 bases, and 4 bases had no gene match. This CDR3 spans 16 amino acids. Per the germline V gene, CDR1 is LGHNA and CDR2 is YSLEER. The CDR3 coding sequence is TGCGCCAGCAGCCACTCGGGACAGGGGGCGACAGATACGCAGTATTTT. It translates to CASSHSGQGATDTQYF.

The chain has TRBV13 and TRBJ1-1; the D gene is possibly TRBD1 (6 bases). V was trimmed by 5 bases and J by 1 base, leaving 11 bases between them. CDR3 length: 14 amino acids. Per germline, CDR1 PRHDT and CDR2 FYEKMQ (reference sequence). CDR3 nucleotides: TGTGCCAGCAGCGAGATGGGACAGAACACTGAAGCTTTCTTT. Its translation: CASSEMGQNTEAFF.

This sequence joins TRBV6-5 and TRBJ2-5, with TRBD1 as a possible D gene (6 bases). The V gene's germline CDR1 is MNHEY and CDR2 SVGAGI. V gave up 6 bases and J gave up 5 bases, with 10 bases separating them. There are 12 residues in the CDR3. This CDR3 reads CASRTGAETQYF. The CDR3 DNA reads TGTGCCAGCAGGACAGGTGCGGAGACCCAGTACTTC.

The J gene is TRBJ1-2, the V gene TRBV4-1; maybe TRBD1 (6 bases). V was shortened by 3 bases and J by 7 bases, with 12 bases between the two germline ends. The germline gives CDR1 MGHRA, CDR2 YSYEKL. The CDR3 has 13 residues. The CDR3 loop is CASSQRGGVGYTF. CDR3 bases: TGCGCCAGCAGCCAGAGAGGGGGAGTTGGCTACACCTTC.

V gene TRBV7-2 combines with J gene TRBJ1-4; 7 bases agree with TRBD1. In germline, CDR1 is SGHTA, CDR2 FQGNSA. This CDR3 has 16 amino acids. With 3 bases clipped from V and 8 bases from J, the junction kept 12 bases outside the gene matches. The CDR3 nucleotides are TGTGCCAGCAGCTTGGGGTCAGAGGGGGCAGGAGAAAAACTGTTTTTT. Encoded protein: CASSLGSEGAGEKLFF.

V gene TRBV19 combines with J gene TRBJ2-1; D is unclear. Trimming removed 6 bases from V and 0 bases from J, with 12 bases in between. The V gene's germline CDR1 is LNHDA and CDR2 SQIVND (reference sequence). CDR3 length: 15 residues. CDR3 in amino acids: CASSNLLSSYNEQFF. The CDR3 DNA reads as TGTGCCAGTAGCAATCTACTGAGCTCCTACAATGAGCAGTTCTTC.

The gene calls are TRBV5-1 and TRBJ2-1, with TRBD2 matching over 8 bases. The germline V gene encodes CDR1 SGHRS and CDR2 YFSETQ. Germline trimming cut 0 bases from V and 3 bases from J; bases unmatched to any gene: 2. The CDR3 is 15 residues long. CDR3 sequence (DNA): TGCGCCAGCAGCTTGGCCAGCGGGGGCTACAATGAGCAGTTCTTC. This encodes CASSLASGGYNEQFF.

The chain has TRBV4-1 and TRBJ2-7; D is possibly TRBD1 (5 bases). The CDR3 has 13 amino acids. The germline gives CDR1 MGHRA, CDR2 YSYEKL. V shed 0 bases and J shed 6 bases, with 9 bases lying between them. CDR3 sequence: CASSQDRVGEQYF. The CDR3 coding sequence is TGCGCCAGCAGCCAAGACAGGGTTGGCGAGCAGTACTTC.

In this sample, this clone turned up once. The chain couples TRBV2 to TRBJ1-2; D is perhaps TRBD1 (6 bases). This CDR3 contains 17 residues. CDR1 is SNHLY and CDR2 is FYNNEI in the germline V gene. V was cut by 3 bases and J by 4 bases, with 21 bases left in between. The CDR3 bases are TGTGCCAGCAGTGACAGGGACAAGTTATTGGAGCGCTATGGCTACACCTTC. Translation: CASSDRDKLLERYGYTF.

This chain joins TRBV19 and TRBJ1-1; D ambiguous. CDR3 length: 13 amino acids. Trimming shortened V by 6 bases and J by 4 bases, and 12 bases separated the two germline ends. Germline CDR1 LNHDA, CDR2 SQIVND (reference sequence). The CDR3 DNA reads TGTGCCAGTAGCGCCCAGGCGCGCACTGAAGCTTTCTTT. It is translated as CASSAQARTEAFF.

The gene calls are TRBV7-9 and TRBJ2-1; no definite D call. V lost 3 bases and J 0 bases, leaving 9 bases between the germline ends. The germline V gene has CDR1 SEHNR and CDR2 FQNEAQ (reference sequence). There are 15 residues in the CDR3. The CDR3 here is CASSFSESSYNEQFF. The CDR3 DNA is TGTGCCAGCAGCTTCAGCGAAAGCTCCTACAATGAGCAGTTCTTC.

The J gene is TRBJ1-2, the V gene TRBV7-8; D remains ambiguous. With 4 bases removed from V and 3 bases from J, the gap between germline ends came to 18 bases. The CDR3 loop spans 16 amino acids. The germline gives CDR1 SGHVS, CDR2 FQNEAQ. CDR3 in DNA: TGTGCCAGCAGCTGGGTGCGGGGTGTCCTCGACTATGGCTACACCTTC. Encoded protein: CASSWVRGVLDYGYTF.

This chain uses TRBV19 with TRBJ2-5, with 12 bases that match TRBD1. The CDR3 contains 15 residues. The germline V gene encodes CDR1 LNHDA and CDR2 SQIVND (reference sequence). V trimming: 11 bases; J trimming: 5 bases; junction bases outside the gene matches: 12. In nucleotides, the CDR3 is TGTGCCGCAGGAGTTGGGACAGGGGGCTGGGAGACCCAGTACTTC. Its translation: CAAGVGTGGWETQYF.

This chain uses TRBV28 with TRBJ1-1; D gene ambiguous. The V end was cut by 6 bases, the J end by 4 bases, with 18 bases between. The CDR3 contains 15 residues. The V gene's germline CDR1 is MDHEN and CDR2 SYDVKM. CDR3 bases: TGTGCCAGCAGATCTCCCGGGTCGGGGATCACTGAAGCTTTCTTT. Translation: CASRSPGSGITEAFF.

The chain is built from TRBV30 and TRBJ1-1; D gene uncertain. V was cut by 5 bases and J by 11 bases, with 18 bases left in between. The CDR3 sequence is 12 residues long. Germline V lookup: CDR1 GTSNPN, CDR2 SVGIG (reference sequence). The CDR3 here is CAWELLPPLAFF. The CDR3 DNA follows: TGTGCCTGGGAACTTTTGCCCCCTTTGGCTTTCTTT.

The CDR3 here is CASSGYSGSYLYEQYF. The CDR3 bases are TGTGCCAGCAGCGGGTACTCCGGGTCGTACCTTTACGAGCAGTACTTC. V and J are TRBV5-4 and TRBJ2-7; D not resolved. Trimming took off 4 bases at V and 4 bases at J, with 21 bases between the two ends. The germline V gene encodes CDR1 SGHNT and CDR2 YYREEE (reference sequence). CDR3 length: 16 amino acids. Full variable domain (rest looked up from reference TRBV5-4 and TRBJ2-7): ETGVTQSPTHLIKTRGQQVTLRCSSQSGHNTVSWYQQALGQGPQFIFQYYREEENGRGNFPPRFSGLQFPNYSSELNVNALELDDSALYLCASSGYSGSYLYEQYFGPGTRLTVT.

J is TRBJ1-4 and V is TRBV2; D is possibly TRBD1 (5 bases). Germline CDR1 SNHLY, CDR2 FYNNEI. V lost 7 bases and J 6 bases, leaving 9 bases between the germline ends. This CDR3 region has 12 residues. CDR3 DNA sequence: TGTGCCAGCATGGGGCAGGATGAAAAACTGTTTTTT. This encodes CASMGQDEKLFF.

The chain links TRBV6-1 to TRBJ2-3; 9 nucleotides line up with TRBD2. The V gene's germline CDR1 is MNHNS and CDR2 SASEGT. CDR3 size: 15 residues. Trimming removed 2 bases from V and 4 bases from J; junction bases left unmatched: 4. The CDR3 DNA follows: TGTGCCAGCAGTGAATCGCGGGGGGGCCCAGATACGCAGTATTTT. Its translation: CASSESRGGPDTQYF.

The chain carries TRBV5-1 and TRBJ2-3; TRBD2 might be the D (5 bases). This CDR3 spans 14 amino acids. Per the germline V gene, CDR1 is SGHRS and CDR2 is YFSETQ. Between the trimmed V and J ends, which lost 5 bases and 1 base, there was a span of 11 bases. As DNA, the CDR3 is TGCGCCAGCAGGGGTGGACTGGGCACAGATACGCAGTATTTT. It yields the protein CASRGGLGTDTQYF.

V and J are TRBV7-2 and TRBJ1-1, with 10 positions matching TRBD1. J was trimmed by 3 bases and V by 3 bases; bases with no gene match: 4. This CDR3 is built from 15 residues. In germline, CDR1 is SGHTA, CDR2 FQGNSA. The CDR3 region has the DNA TGTGCCAGCAGCTTCAAGACAGGGGGCGACACTGAAGCTTTCTTT. It codes for CASSFKTGGDTEAFF. Full variable domain (rest looked up from reference TRBV7-2 and TRBJ1-1): GAGVSQSPSNKVTEKGKDVELRCDPISGHTALYWYRQSLGQGLEFLIYFQGNSAPDKSGLPSDRFSAERTGGSVSTLTIQRTQQEDSAVYLCASSFKTGGDTEAFFGQGTRLTVV.

The chain has TRBV28 and TRBJ2-5; maybe TRBD1 (6 bases). The V end lost 3 bases, the J end lost 5 bases, and 16 bases lay between the germline ends. The CDR3 runs to 15 residues. The germline CDR1 and CDR2 sequences are MDHEN and SYDVKM. As DNA, the CDR3 is TGTGCCAGCAGTTTGAGGGGGATGGGGAGCGAGACCCAGTACTTC. Translation: CASSLRGMGSETQYF.

The chain employs TRBV11-2 and TRBJ2-1, with TRBD1 matching 7 bases. J lost 7 bases, V lost 3 bases, and 9 bases had no gene match. The CDR3 extends over 15 amino acids. Germline V gene sequence: CDR1 SGHAT, CDR2 FQNNGV. The CDR3 DNA reads as TGTGCCAGCAGCTTTAGAGGACAGGCTAAAAATGAGCAGTTCTTC. Its translation is CASSFRGQAKNEQFF.

This clone appeared once. The gene calls are TRBV29-1 and TRBJ1-4, with D perhaps TRBD1 (5 bases). This CDR3 region has 14 residues. V gave up 0 bases and J gave up 11 bases, with 16 bases separating them. Germline V gene lookup returns CDR1 SQVTM and CDR2 ANQGSEA. CDR3 loop: CSVEDYGGGGKLFF. DNA for the CDR3: TGCAGCGTTGAAGATTACGGGGGGGGTGGGAAACTGTTTTTT.

This chain joins TRBV4-3 and TRBJ1-2, with 7 bases fitting TRBD1. With V trimmed by 0 bases and J by 7 bases, 5 bases remained unmatched. Germline values: CDR1 LGHNA, CDR2 YSLEER. The CDR3 extends over 14 amino acids. As DNA, the CDR3 is TGCGCCAGCAGCCAAGAGGAGGGGGCGCTTGGCTACACCTTC. Amino acids: CASSQEEGALGYTF.

The genes are TRBV6-8 and TRBJ2-2; 7 bases are shared with TRBD1. J lost 4 bases, V lost 4 bases, and 6 bases had no gene match. The germline gives CDR1 MNHGY, CDR2 SAAAGT. The CDR3 runs to 15 residues. The CDR3, as DNA: TGTGCCAGCAGTTGGGCGACAGGGCCCACCGGGGAGCTGTTTTTT. Amino acids: CASSWATGPTGELFF.

The chain joins TRBV13 to TRBJ2-7; TRBD2 aligns across 8 bases. The CDR3 length is 16 residues. Germline V gene data show CDR1 as PRHDT and CDR2 as FYEKMQ (reference sequence). V lost 1 base to trimming and J lost 3 bases; unmatched junction nucleotides: 8. Written as DNA, the CDR3 is TGTGCCAGCAGCTTAGTAACGGGGGGGCCGGACTACGAGCAGTACTTC. Protein product: CASSLVTGGPDYEQYF.

The rearrangement joins TRBV19 to TRBJ1-2; possibly TRBD1 for D (6 bases). The CDR3 runs 14 residues. The ends were cut back, 5 bases at V and 3 bases at J, with 13 bases in the middle. From germline, CDR1 is LNHDA and CDR2 SQIVND (reference sequence). The CDR3 bases are TGTGCCAGTAGTTATCGGGGGGCGGACTATGGCTACACCTTC. Its translation is CASSYRGADYGYTF.

The chain links TRBV7-3 to TRBJ2-3; D is ambiguous. The CDR3 length is 14 residues. V was shortened by 1 base and J by 1 base, with 6 bases between the two germline ends. Germline V gene lookup returns CDR1 SGHTA and CDR2 FQGTGA. The CDR3 DNA follows: TGTGCCAGCAGCTTAATGCAGGGCACAGATACGCAGTATTTT. It yields the protein CASSLMQGTDTQYF.

This chain uses TRBV4-3 with TRBJ1-2, with 7 nucleotides matching TRBD1. Looked up from germline, CDR1 is LGHNA and CDR2 is YSLEER. This CDR3 has 14 residues. Trimming took 1 base from V and 8 from J; bases not matched to a gene: 7. The CDR3 nucleotides are TGCGCCAGCAGCCAAGTAGAGGGGGCAGGAGGCTACACCTTC. Amino acid sequence: CASSQVEGAGGYTF.

The rearrangement links TRBV5-1 to TRBJ1-6; weak D call: TRBD1 (6 bases). The CDR3 has 16 residues. Germline loops: CDR1 SGHRS, CDR2 YFSETQ. V lost 0 bases and J lost 4, with 11 bases in between. CDR3 residues: CASSLGTDEYNSPLHF. CDR3 bases: TGCGCCAGCAGCTTGGGGACAGACGAATATAATTCACCCCTCCACTTT.

This clone is termed medium-sized. The chain joins TRBV19 to TRBJ1-5; a weak D match, TRBD1 (5 bases). The CDR3 has 15 residues. V was trimmed by 0 bases and J by 5 bases, leaving 11 bases between them. CDR1 and CDR2 (germline): LNHDA, SQIVND (reference sequence). In DNA form, the CDR3 reads TGTGCCAGTAGTATAGAGGGGGAGGGTTATCAGCCCCAGCATTTT. It is translated as CASSIEGEGYQPQHF. Full variable domain (outside the CDR3, taken from reference TRBV19 and TRBJ1-5): DGGITQSPKYLFRKEGQNVTLSCEQNLNHDAMYWYRQDPGQGLRLIYYSQIVNDFQKGDIAEGYSVSREKKESFPLTVTSAQKNPTAFYLCASSIEGEGYQPQHFGDGTRLSIL.